Below, 31 T cell receptor beta chains from the same sample are listed, as sequenced in a study of cytomegalovirus exposure and HLA in healthy donors (dated by TCRdb to between 2016 and 2019). Preparation of the library involved the immunoSEQ multiplex PCR assay. For the multiplex PCR, a mixture combining 60 forward primers for TCR Vbeta segments and 13 reverse primers for TCR Jbeta segments was used. The table was pulled from immuneACCESS by TCRdb, which kept in-frame rearrangements only. Such tables lose some clones; where checked, under half of the loss comes from unresolved V genes, and the rest has no known cause. The sample table lists 100,000 to 150,000 clones, roughly 74% of them with a count of one. The ten largest clonotypes hold approximately 7.8% of the sample. Sequencing was done on a sample of PBMCs. The receptors were gathered from a male donor in good health and CMV-seronegative.

This clone was counted once. V is TRBV28 and J is TRBJ2-5, with 8 bases fitting TRBD1. Germline CDR1 is MDHEN and CDR2 is SYDVKM. The CDR3 length is 14 residues. V was clipped by 5 bases and J by 4 bases; unmatched bases: 6. The CDR3: CASSTYDRGETQYF. CDR3 DNA: TGTGCCAGCAGTACTTACGACAGGGGAGAGACCCAGTACTTC.

This chain connects TRBV4-3 to TRBJ2-7; 11 nucleotides match TRBD1. Germline CDR1 and CDR2: LGHNA and YSLEER. The CDR3 is made up of 13 amino acids. V dropped 4 bases and J dropped 9; count of bases not matched to a gene: 5. Written as DNA, the CDR3 is TGCGCCAGCAGCCCTGGGACAGGGGGATGGCAGTACTTC. Translated, it gives CASSPGTGGWQYF.

The gene calls are TRBV28 and TRBJ2-3; 11 bases align to TRBD2. V dropped 8 bases and J dropped 2; count of bases not matched to a gene: 9. This CDR3 is 16 amino acids long. Per germline, CDR1 MDHEN and CDR2 SYDVKM. CDR3 DNA sequence: TGTGCCAGCGTCTCCCCGACTAGCGGGGTCACAGATACGCAGTATTTT. It is translated as CASVSPTSGVTDTQYF.

This clone showed up many times. Here the CDR3 DNA reads TGTGCCAGCAGCCGACAAGGAGGCAGGGGGCCAAACTATGGCTACACCTTC. As protein: CASSRQGGRGPNYGYTF. V and J are TRBV7-2 and TRBJ1-2; 8 bases match TRBD1. Germline-derived CDR1 and CDR2 are SGHTA and FQGNSA. The ends lost 5 bases at V and 2 bases at J; junction bases unmatched: 13. This CDR3 region has 17 residues.

The V gene is TRBV4-1, the J gene TRBJ1-4; TRBD1 matches 8 bases. CDR3 length equals 14 residues. The J segment lost 13 bases and the V segment lost 4 bases, leaving 11 bases of the junction unmatched. The V gene's germline CDR1 is MGHRA and CDR2 YSYEKL. The CDR3 sequence is CASSLDRGGVVLFF. The CDR3 nucleotides read TGCGCCAGCAGCCTCGACAGGGGAGGGGTGGTACTGTTTTTT.

The genes are TRBV28 and TRBJ1-4; the D gene is possibly TRBD1 (5 bases). Between the trimmed V and J ends, which lost 3 bases and 4 bases, there was a span of 27 bases. This CDR3 has 20 residues. The germline V gene encodes CDR1 MDHEN and CDR2 SYDVKM. CDR3 nucleotides: TGTGCCAGCAGTTTTTCTCGGGCGGGGGGTCACAAATTAGTTAATGAAAAACTGTTTTTT. Translating gives CASSFSRAGGHKLVNEKLFF. The full variable domain, completed using reference TRBV28 and TRBJ1-4, is DVKVTQSSRYLVKRTGEKVFLECVQDMDHENMFWYRQDPGLGLRLIYFSYDVKMKEKGDIPEGYSVSREKKERFSLILESASTNQTSMYLCASSFSRAGGHKLVNEKLFFGSGTQLSVL.

V and J are TRBV6-1 and TRBJ2-7; 7 nucleotides line up with TRBD1. The CDR3 contains 14 residues. Germline V lookup: CDR1 MNHNS, CDR2 SASEGT. J gave up 0 bases and V 5 bases, and 4 bases lay outside the gene matches. CDR3 nucleotide sequence: TGTGCCAGCAGTCGACAGGGCCGCTCCTACGAGCAGTACTTC. This gives the protein CASSRQGRSYEQYF.

The J gene is TRBJ2-2, the V gene TRBV5-1; the match to TRBD1 covers 8 bases. Germline CDR1 reads SGHRS; CDR2 reads YFSETQ. Losses at the gene ends were 4 bases for V and 2 bases for J; bases not matched to a gene: 7. This CDR3 is 16 amino acids long. The DNA of the CDR3 is TGCGCCAGCAGCGCCTCCGGGACAGGCAACACCGGGGAGCTGTTTTTT. Protein product: CASSASGTGNTGELFF.

The chain employs TRBV7-8 and TRBJ1-2, with D maybe TRBD1 (5 bases). CDR1 is SGHVS and CDR2 is FQNEAQ in the germline V gene. The CDR3 consists of 16 residues. Trimming took 0 bases from V and 3 from J, leaving 14 bases between them. In nucleotides, the CDR3 is TGTGCCAGCAGCTTAGCCCTTGTAACAGGACACTATGGCTACACCTTC. Its translation is CASSLALVTGHYGYTF.

The CDR3 DNA reads as TGTGCCAGCAGCTTGGGCAGGGCAGGGACTGAAGCTTTCTTT. Its translation is CASSLGRAGTEAFF. This chain joins TRBV7-9 and TRBJ1-1; tentatively, D is TRBD1 (5 bases). The CDR3 runs 14 residues. V was shortened by 3 bases and J by 5 bases, with 13 bases between the two germline ends. Per germline, CDR1 SEHNR and CDR2 FQNEAQ (reference sequence). The full variable domain, completed using reference TRBV7-9 and TRBJ1-1, is DTGVSQNPRHKITKRGQNVTFRCDPISEHNRLYWYRQTLGQGPEFLTYFQNEAQLEKSRLLSDRFSAERPKGSFSTLEIQRTEQGDSAMYLCASSLGRAGTEAFFGQGTRLTVV.

For this clone: Other nucleotide sequences from this sample produce the same CDR3. J is TRBJ2-1 and V is TRBV9; TRBD2 aligns across 7 bases. CDR1 and CDR2 (germline): SGDLS, YYNGEE. The CDR3 loop spans 16 amino acids. The J segment lost 2 bases and the V segment lost 3 bases, leaving 8 bases of the junction unmatched. The CDR3 is CASSATGLAAYNEQFF. The CDR3 region has the DNA TGTGCCAGCAGCGCGACGGGGCTAGCGGCCTACAATGAGCAGTTCTTC.

This chain connects TRBV11-2 to TRBJ1-2; 8 nucleotides align to TRBD1. This CDR3 has 18 amino acids. The V gene end was trimmed by 1 base and the J gene end by 3 bases; junction bases not matched to a gene: 13. CDR1 is SGHAT and CDR2 is FQNNGV in the germline V gene. The CDR3 here is CASSLAGAGGAADYGYTF. The DNA of the CDR3 is TGTGCCAGCAGCTTAGCCGGGGCAGGGGGCGCCGCCGACTATGGCTACACCTTC. Full variable domain (outside the CDR3, taken from reference TRBV11-2 and TRBJ1-2): EAGVAQSPRYKIIEKRQSVAFWCNPISGHATLYWYQQILGQGPKLLIQFQNNGVVDDSQLPKDRFSAERLKGVDSTLKIQPAKLEDSAVYLCASSLAGAGGAADYGYTFGSGTRLTVV.

The chain links TRBV25-1 to TRBJ2-7; TRBD1 is a possible D gene (6 bases). The CDR3 spans 11 residues. V was clipped by 7 bases and J by 7 bases, with 11 bases between them. The germline CDR1 and CDR2 sequences are MGHDK and SYGVNS. The CDR3 reads CASTSGQEQYF. Here the CDR3 DNA reads TGTGCCAGCACGTCAGGACAGGAGCAGTACTTC.

V usage is TRBV11-2 and J usage is TRBJ2-1; perhaps TRBD2 as D (5 bases). CDR1 is SGHAT, CDR2 FQNNGV, per germline. This CDR3 region has 17 residues. V lost 0 bases and J 3 bases, leaving 15 bases between the germline ends. The CDR3 DNA reads as TGTGCCAGCAGCTTAGATAGCGTTATGTACTTCTACAATGAGCAGTTCTTC. As protein: CASSLDSVMYFYNEQFF.

The chain uses TRBV28 and TRBJ1-2; possible D gene TRBD1, 6 bases. The length of the CDR3 is 12 residues. CDR1 is MDHEN, CDR2 SYDVKM, per germline. V dropped 6 bases and J dropped 8 bases, with 13 bases sitting between them. CDR3 protein: CASSTGLWGYTF. The DNA of the CDR3 is TGTGCCAGCAGCACAGGGTTGTGGGGCTACACCTTC.

This chain connects TRBV29-1 to TRBJ1-2; no firm D call. This CDR3 spans 10 amino acids. V was trimmed by 3 bases and J by 7 bases, leaving 6 bases between them. Germline loops: CDR1 SQVTM, CDR2 ANQGSEA. Here the CDR3 reads CSVDSPGYTF. CDR3 DNA sequence: TGCAGCGTTGATAGTCCTGGCTACACCTTC.

The chain employs TRBV7-2 and TRBJ2-2, with TRBD1 matching over 11 bases. CDR3 size: 19 residues. Trimming cost V 5 bases and J 0 bases; bases outside gene matches: 11. Germline lookup yields CDR1 SGHTA and CDR2 FQGNSA. CDR3 sequence: CASSPWTGGLTTNTGELFF. The CDR3 DNA reads as TGTGCCAGCAGCCCCTGGACAGGGGGCCTAACTACGAACACCGGGGAGCTGTTTTTT.

The V and J genes are TRBV30 and TRBJ2-7; D unresolved. V lost 0 bases and J 5 bases, leaving 11 bases between the germline ends. Germline loops: CDR1 GTSNPN, CDR2 SVGIG (reference sequence). The CDR3 runs to 13 residues. Here the CDR3 DNA reads TGTGCCTGGAGTGTTCAGGATTTCGACGAGCAGTACTTC. This encodes CAWSVQDFDEQYF.

The V and J genes are TRBV19 and TRBJ2-7; perhaps TRBD1 as D (6 bases). CDR3 length equals 13 residues. Trimming took 5 bases from V and 3 from J, leaving 11 bases between them. Germline V gene sequence: CDR1 LNHDA, CDR2 SQIVND (reference sequence). The CDR3 reads CASSSRQDYEQYF. In DNA, the CDR3 is TGTGCCAGTAGTTCCCGACAGGACTACGAGCAGTACTTC.

V gene TRBV7-2 combines with J gene TRBJ2-1; TRBD2 aligns across 11 bases. CDR3 length: 15 amino acids. V trimming: 4 bases; J trimming: 12 bases; junction bases outside the gene matches: 11. Germline V gene lookup returns CDR1 SGHTA and CDR2 FQGNSA. This chain's CDR3 is CASSSYGTSGRGQFF. The CDR3 DNA reads as TGTGCCAGCAGCTCCTACGGGACTAGCGGAAGGGGGCAGTTCTTC.

This clone appeared once. The V gene is TRBV9, the J gene TRBJ2-5; 8 bases agree with TRBD2. The CDR3 has 15 residues. CDR1 is SGDLS and CDR2 is YYNGEE in the germline V gene. J lost 3 bases, V lost 0 bases, and 4 bases had no gene match. The CDR3 DNA reads as TGTGCCAGCAGCGTAGTGGGTAGCGGGAAAGAGACCCAGTACTTC. Residues: CASSVVGSGKETQYF.

This chain uses TRBV27 with TRBJ2-2; 9 nucleotides align to TRBD1. Germline CDR1 reads MNHEY; CDR2 reads SMNVEV (reference sequence). J lost 4 bases, V lost 5 bases, and 8 bases had no gene match. The CDR3 contains 16 residues. CDR3 loop: CASSKGQGLGTGELFF. CDR3 coding DNA: TGTGCCAGCAGTAAGGGACAGGGCTTAGGCACCGGGGAGCTGTTTTTT.

This chain uses TRBV10-3 with TRBJ1-4; D is perhaps TRBD1 (6 bases). This CDR3 spans 16 amino acids. V dropped 3 bases and J dropped 3 bases, with 14 bases sitting between them. Looked up from germline, CDR1 is ENHRY and CDR2 is SYGVKD. The CDR3 nucleotides read TGTGCCATCAGTGATTCCGGACAGCCCTCTAATGAAAAACTGTTTTTT. Its translation is CAISDSGQPSNEKLFF.

The chain combines TRBV28 with TRBJ2-1; D may be TRBD1 (5 bases). The CDR3 totals 13 residues. Germline loops: CDR1 MDHEN, CDR2 SYDVKM. V was cut by 6 bases and J by 10 bases, with 16 bases left in between. CDR3 bases: TGTGCCAGCAGACCATCCAGGGTCAGGGAGCAGTTCTTC. It yields the protein CASRPSRVREQFF.

V gene TRBV14 combines with J gene TRBJ1-3; 8 nucleotides align to TRBD1. Germline CDR1 SGHDN, CDR2 FVKESK. Trimming removed 1 base from V and 0 bases from J; junction bases left unmatched: 2. The CDR3 spans 16 residues. In DNA form, the CDR3 reads TGTGCCAGCAGCCAAGGACAGGGGAGCTCTGGAAACACCATATATTTT. It yields the protein CASSQGQGSSGNTIYF.

A single count supports this clone. The V and J genes are TRBV7-9 and TRBJ2-3, with a possible D match to TRBD1 (6 bases). The CDR3 covers 14 residues. CDR1 is SEHNR and CDR2 is FQNEAQ in the germline V gene (reference sequence). Trimming took 5 bases from V and 0 from J, leaving 9 bases between them. The CDR3 nucleotides read TGTGCCAGCAGCCAGGGACAAAGCACAGATACGCAGTATTTT. It encodes CASSQGQSTDTQYF. The full variable domain, rest sourced from reference TRBV7-9 and TRBJ2-3, is DTGVSQNPRHKITKRGQNVTFRCDPISEHNRLYWYRQTLGQGPEFLTYFQNEAQLEKSRLLSDRFSAERPKGSFSTLEIQRTEQGDSAMYLCASSQGQSTDTQYFGPGTRLTVL.

V and J are TRBV5-5 and TRBJ2-7; maybe TRBD1 (8 bases). V was pared by 3 bases and J by 2 bases, with 12 bases between. The CDR3 contains 14 residues. Germline V gene sequence: CDR1 SGHKS, CDR2 YYEKEE (reference sequence). The CDR3 nucleotides read TGTGCCAGCAGCTGGGGGGGACAGGCCTACGAGCAGTACTTC. Residues: CASSWGGQAYEQYF.

This clone was picked up one time. The chain is built from TRBV15 and TRBJ2-3, with 8 positions matching TRBD1. Germline-derived CDR1 and CDR2 are LNHNV and YYDKDF (reference sequence). Trimming at V came to 3 bases and at J to 4 bases, leaving 6 bases not matched to a gene. CDR3 length: 15 amino acids. The CDR3 here is CATSRDREEADTQYF. DNA of the CDR3: TGTGCCACCAGCAGGGACAGGGAGGAGGCAGATACGCAGTATTTT.

On this clone: Germline and junction disagree at one end, which may indicate a read error. V usage is TRBV5-1 and J usage is TRBJ1-3; 7 nucleotides align to TRBD1. Per the germline V gene, CDR1 is SGHRS and CDR2 is YFSETQ. There are 14 residues in the CDR3. Written as DNA, the CDR3 is TGCGCCAGCAGCGTAGGGACAGATGGAAACGCCATATATTTT. Its translation is CASSVGTDGNAIYF.

The V gene is TRBV1, the J gene TRBJ2-2; the D call TRBD2 from the table was never checked on the DNA. TRBV1 is a known pseudogene. CDR3 length: 17 residues. The CDR3: CTSSLAWAGVSDGELFF. The CDR3 bases are TGCACCAGCAGCTTAGCCTGGGCGGGAGTCTCCGACGGGGAGCTGTTTTTT.

V is TRBV5-6 and J is TRBJ2-1, with D maybe TRBD1 (5 bases). Germline V gene sequence: CDR1 SGHDT, CDR2 YYEEEE. V was pared by 5 bases and J by 3 bases, with 9 bases between. The CDR3 is 13 amino acids. CDR3 bases: TGTGCCAGCAGACATGACAGCTACAATGAGCAGTTCTTC. This codes for CASRHDSYNEQFF.